This record concerns one T cell receptor beta chain sequence. Its antigen remains undetermined. Base qualities were left out, and no much larger clone turns up one base away. These data are taken from a study of vaccination effects on CD4 cells after COVID-19 (dated by TCRdb to 2022 to 2024). Regarding the research as a whole: Two doses of either the BNT162b2 or the mRNA-1273 mRNA SARS-CoV-2 vaccine were administered to participants. SARS-CoV-2 spike-specific CD4+ TCR repertoires were compared before and after mRNA vaccination in COVID-19 convalescent patients and in infection-naive vaccine recipients. A total of over nine COVID-19 convalescent patients and a few SARS-CoV-2-naive healthy vaccine recipients were included in the full study. In the study, cultures from other donors were sequenced using the Oncomine TCR Beta short-read assay on an Illumina iSeq 100. Points the paper makes about the study in general: The study was limited by a small number of convalescent patients, and early post-infection timepoints were lacking. In healthy vaccine recipients, vaccine-induced clones were almost all SARS-CoV-2 mono-reactive, with only 1 of 255 being cross-reactive with common cold coronaviruses. Clones induced by infection and clones induced by vaccination both contracted markedly at late timepoints after vaccination, which fits with T cell responses waning over time.

The CDR3 runs 14 residues from the cysteine to the phenylalanine. Left in the record is the CDR3 DNA by itself, 42 bases read in frame from the first base. At the junction V is shortened by 4 bases and J by 7 bases, with 15 bases in between. The germline V gene gives CDR1 as SGHTA and CDR2 as FQGTGA. To identify antigen-specific CD4+ T cell clonotypes by their expansion, the ViraFEST assay first stimulated PBMC with viral peptide pools and then applied TCR sequencing. After less than 13 days of culture, CD4+ T cells were isolated with the EasySep CD4+ T cell isolation kit. The absence of prior SARS-CoV-2 infection in healthy vaccine recipients was confirmed by negative nucleocapsid antibodies before and after vaccination. Fewer than 2.5 million PBMC per well were cultured in IMDM with about 5.4% human AB serum, 9 to 10 IU/ml IL-2 and gentamicin, plus 10 ug/ml peptides. Half of the culture medium was replaced with fresh IL-2-containing medium on days 3 and 7. Each peptide stimulation condition was cultured in triplicate wells unless otherwise noted. PBMC were separated from whole blood using Ficoll-Paque Plus gradient centrifugation and were then either cryopreserved at -140C or used fresh. The spike proteins of SARS-CoV-2 and of the common cold coronaviruses HCoV-NL63, HCoV-OC43 and HCoV-229E were spanned by overlapping peptide pools. The QIAamp micro DNA kit was used to extract genomic DNA from the cultured CD4+ T cells.

Libraries were constructed by the immunoSEQ multiplex PCR assay. DNA from the cultured, isolated CD4+ T cells was subjected to TCR beta CDR3 sequencing. The authors' pipeline ran thus. Non-productive TCR sequences were removed, reads were trimmed to the CDR3 region, and CDR3s of at least 7 amino acids were retained. Antigen-specific clonotypes were identified with the MANAFEST web app by comparing expansion in peptide wells against reference cultures. To be called positive, a clone needed expansion at FDR<0.05 compared with the reference and with all other wells, an odds ratio greater than 5, and a frequency greater than 0.1% in two replicate wells. Cross-reactive clonotypes were defined as significantly expanded in SARS-CoV-2 spike wells and in at least one common cold coronavirus spike condition. Using the stringdist R package, CDR3 similarity was measured by Levenshtein distance, and unrooted trees were constructed with ape in R 3.6.1. The table comes from immuneACCESS by way of TCRdb, which keeps in-frame sequences with V and J called. Part of the clones is missing from these tables; in studies checked, under half for an unresolved V gene and the rest for unknown reasons. V and J calls and clone size follow that table, whereas D and trimming were derived from the DNA. The sample has around 63,000 clones on record, about 80% of them singletons. The leading ten clones occupy less than 4% of the sample.

The clonotype originates from a human donor who received a COVID-19 vaccine. Sequenced material: CD4+ T cells from PBMCs cultured with HCoV-OC43 spike peptides, taken before COVID-19 vaccination. The sample's cell subset or site, from its label and the paper: HCoV-OC43 spike overlapping peptide pool stimulation. The sequence links TRBV7-3 to TRBJ2-3, and TRBD1 may be the D gene, going by 6 matching bases. The CDR3 region has the sequence CASSSPLDRNTQYF. The DNA is TGTGCCAGCAGCTCGCCCTTGGACAGAAATACGCAGTATTTT.